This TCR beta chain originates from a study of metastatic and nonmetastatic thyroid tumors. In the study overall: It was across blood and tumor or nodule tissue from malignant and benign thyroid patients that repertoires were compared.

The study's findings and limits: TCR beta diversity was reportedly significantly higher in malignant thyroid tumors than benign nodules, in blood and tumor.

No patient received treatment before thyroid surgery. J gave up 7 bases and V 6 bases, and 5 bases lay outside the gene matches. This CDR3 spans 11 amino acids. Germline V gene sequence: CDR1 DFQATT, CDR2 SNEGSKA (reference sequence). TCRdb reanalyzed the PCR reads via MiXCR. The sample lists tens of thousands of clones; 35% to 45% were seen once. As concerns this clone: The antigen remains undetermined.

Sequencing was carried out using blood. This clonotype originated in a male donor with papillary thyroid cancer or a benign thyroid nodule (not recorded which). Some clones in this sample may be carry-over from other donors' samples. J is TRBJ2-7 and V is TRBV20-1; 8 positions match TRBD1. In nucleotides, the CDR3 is TGCAGTGCGGGACAGGTCCGAGAGCAGTACTTC. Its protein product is CSAGQVREQYF.